The clone carrying this TCR beta chain was detected only a few times. Its matching antigen is unknown. The data originate from a study of cytomegalovirus exposure and HLA in healthy donors. Study outcomes and limitations: Rare sequences made up most TCRs, while some public TCRs were found in many donors.

The table came from immunoSEQ multiplex PCR; TCRdb's copy has only in-frame clones and leaves some out. The repertoire has around 300,000 clones, more than 75% of them found once; the top ten carry about 0.85%. There are 16 residues in the CDR3. The germline gives CDR1 MGHDK, CDR2 SYGVNS. With 5 bases removed from V and 6 bases from J, the gap between germline ends came to 22 bases. The clonotype comes from a woman younger than 30 in good health and CMV-seronegative. Material: PBMCs. The chain uses TRBV25-1 and TRBJ1-2, with D tentatively TRBD1 (6 bases). In DNA form, the CDR3 reads TGTGCCAGCAGTCTATGGGGGCAGGACAAACGGCATGGCTACACCTTC. It translates to CASSLWGQDKRHGYTF.